This TCR beta chain stems from a study of blood T cell repertoires in COVID-19. The overall study: The United States, Italy and Spain provided the acute and convalescent COVID-19 samples. The analysed material was cDNA or gDNA that came from T cells, B-cell-depleted T cells, or PBMCs.

The CDR3 has 15 amino acids. V shed 0 bases and J 6 bases; nucleotides not matched to a gene: 7. Germline V gene lookup returns CDR1 SGHRS and CDR2 YFSETQ. Authors' processing steps: For nucleated cells, counts were estimated from reference gene primer amplification. Assay used: immunoSEQ multiplex PCR; TCRdb lists only in-frame clones, some missing. The DNA was the basis for D and trimming; V, J and clone size are from that table. Among 150,000 or so clones, 80% to 90% were seen once, and the ten largest hold under 7.5%. The source of this sequence is a man aged 80 or over with acute or convalescent COVID-19. The material sequenced was peripheral blood. The V and J genes are TRBV5-1 and TRBJ2-7; TRBD1 agrees at 9 bases. The CDR3: CASSLGGTGLTEQYF. CDR3 nucleotide sequence: TGCGCCAGCAGCTTGGGCGGGACAGGGTTGACCGAGCAGTACTTC.